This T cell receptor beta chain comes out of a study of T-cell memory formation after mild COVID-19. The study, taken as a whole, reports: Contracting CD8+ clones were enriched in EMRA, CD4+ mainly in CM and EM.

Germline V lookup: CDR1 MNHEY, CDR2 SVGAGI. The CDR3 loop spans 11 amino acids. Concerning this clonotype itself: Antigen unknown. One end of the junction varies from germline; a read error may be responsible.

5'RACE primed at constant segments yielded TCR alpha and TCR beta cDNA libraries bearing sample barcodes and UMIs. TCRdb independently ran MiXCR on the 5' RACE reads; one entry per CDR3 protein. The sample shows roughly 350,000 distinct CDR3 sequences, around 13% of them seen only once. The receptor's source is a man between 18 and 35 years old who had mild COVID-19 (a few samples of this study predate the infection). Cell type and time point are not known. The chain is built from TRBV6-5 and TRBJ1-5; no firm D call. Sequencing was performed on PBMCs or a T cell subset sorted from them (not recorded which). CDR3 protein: CASRYSWPQHF. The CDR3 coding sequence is TGTGCCAGCAGGTACTCTTGGCCCCAGCATTTT.